A selection of T cell receptor beta chains follows, all from one sample in a study of Graves' ophthalmopathy and Graves' hyperthyroidism. TCRdb fed the multiplex PCR reads into MiXCR, producing one record per CDR3 protein. Of approximately 210,000 distinct CDR3 sequences listed, 25% to 30% are singletons. Sequencing was performed on peripheral blood. The receptor source for this set is a man aged 50-60 years with Graves' ophthalmopathy. CDR3s include the opening cysteine and the closing phenylalanine or tryptophan.

V gene: TRBV7-6
CDR3 length: 15
CDR3 protein: CASSQLAGDLYEQYF

V gene: TRBV6-1
CDR3 length: 16
CDR3 protein: CASSEIVTSVAGELFF

V gene: TRBV18
CDR3 length: 13
CDR3 protein: CASSPVQMNIQYF

V gene: TRBV6-2/TRBV6-3
CDR3 length: 13
CDR3 protein: CASSSLATSEQYF

V gene: TRBV4-2
CDR3 length: 18
CDR3 protein: CASSQDLSGGREYETQYF

V gene: TRBV6-1
CDR3 length: 16
CDR3 protein: CASTKTGTVRRGGYTF

V gene: TRBV29-1
CDR3 length: 13
CDR3 protein: CSGAQAFNTEAFF

V gene: TRBV19
CDR3 length: 16
CDR3 protein: CASSIGGRVGIRVAFF

V gene: TRBV10-1
CDR3 length: 17
CDR3 protein: CASSGTTPGQGYETQYF

V gene: TRBV29-1
CDR3 length: 12
CDR3 protein: CSAMEPPYEQYF

V gene: TRBV12-3/TRBV12-4
CDR3 length: 13
CDR3 protein: CASTNGAQETQYF

V gene: TRBV7-8
CDR3 length: 13
CDR3 protein: CASSLGLGETQYF

V gene: TRBV27
CDR3 length: 14
CDR3 protein: CASSLKSASYEQYF

V gene: TRBV6-2/TRBV6-3
CDR3 length: 14
CDR3 protein: CASKRDRSGSEQYF

V gene: TRBV28
CDR3 length: 16
CDR3 protein: CASAKGGVPERSGYTF

V gene: TRBV12-3/TRBV12-4
CDR3 length: 13
CDR3 protein: CASSFHGNTEAFF

V gene: TRBV15
CDR3 length: 14
CDR3 protein: CATSRAGGPYEQYF

V gene: TRBV30
CDR3 length: 15
CDR3 protein: CAWRSRGRENYGYTF

V gene: TRBV20-1
CDR3 length: 15
CDR3 protein: CSARGITGEVGSSFF

V gene: TRBV2
CDR3 length: 14
CDR3 protein: CASRAIQGPYEQYF

V gene: TRBV12-3/TRBV12-4
CDR3 length: 12
CDR3 protein: CASSLELREQYF

V gene: TRBV6-1
CDR3 length: 13
CDR3 protein: CASKPGQGREQYF

V gene: TRBV13
CDR3 length: 17
CDR3 protein: CASSLAGGLAGAGELFF

V gene: TRBV29-1
CDR3 length: 14
CDR3 protein: CSVVFQANTGELFF

V gene: TRBV12-3/TRBV12-4
CDR3 length: 13
CDR3 protein: CASSRGQAEGYTF

V gene: TRBV2
CDR3 length: 15
CDR3 protein: CASSDRFTANYGYTF

V gene: TRBV27
CDR3 length: 14
CDR3 protein: CASSSLTENTEAFF

V gene: TRBV5-6
CDR3 length: 14
CDR3 protein: CASSLDLNTGELFF

V gene: TRBV6-2/TRBV6-3
CDR3 length: 15
CDR3 protein: CASSYSGLAGAWQYF

V gene: TRBV7-2
CDR3 length: 13
CDR3 protein: CASSLARENIQYF

V gene: TRBV6-2/TRBV6-3
CDR3 length: 13
CDR3 protein: CASRLGLSTEAFF

V gene: TRBV5-1
CDR3 length: 13
CDR3 protein: CASSLGPGNEQFF

V gene: TRBV15
CDR3 length: 14
CDR3 protein: CATSRGSTLREQYF

V gene: TRBV29-1
CDR3 length: 17
CDR3 protein: CSVEAWTVDRLNTEAFF

V gene: TRBV20-1
CDR3 length: 14
CDR3 protein: CSANRDGYSYEQYF

V gene: TRBV5-1
CDR3 length: 15
CDR3 protein: CASSLEVGLQETQYF

V gene: TRBV12-3/TRBV12-4
CDR3 length: 12
CDR3 protein: CASSRDSGELFF

V gene: TRBV28
CDR3 length: 14
CDR3 protein: CASSSGQGADEQYF

V gene: TRBV19
CDR3 length: 15
CDR3 protein: CASSIGRDREETQYF

V gene: TRBV2
CDR3 length: 15
CDR3 protein: CASSDTWDRSYEQYF

V gene: TRBV15
CDR3 length: 16
CDR3 protein: CATSTFDALAGGWQYF

V gene: TRBV4-1
CDR3 length: 17
CDR3 protein: CASSQDGGGPRTGELFF

V gene: TRBV30
CDR3 length: 13
CDR3 protein: CAQAGKATGELFF

V gene: TRBV6-2/TRBV6-3
CDR3 length: 16
CDR3 protein: CASSGGIHNSNQPQHF

V gene: TRBV15
CDR3 length: 13
CDR3 protein: CATSTFGPNEQYF

V gene: TRBV5-1
CDR3 length: 16
CDR3 protein: CASSFRELAGVYEQYF

V gene: TRBV25-1
CDR3 length: 13
CDR3 protein: CASSPAGGQPQHF

V gene: TRBV11-2
CDR3 length: 16
CDR3 protein: CASSKPYRDRAYGYTF

V gene: TRBV2
CDR3 length: 13
CDR3 protein: CASSEKGGYGYTF

V gene: TRBV6-2/TRBV6-3
CDR3 length: 14
CDR3 protein: CASRRRALSTEAFF

V gene: TRBV19
CDR3 length: 16
CDR3 protein: CASSRGGTGASYEQYF

V gene: TRBV6-1
CDR3 length: 13
CDR3 protein: CASRWGVNTEAFF

V gene: TRBV12-3/TRBV12-4
CDR3 length: 15
CDR3 protein: CASSLSGPGQGEAFF

V gene: TRBV6-5
CDR3 length: 14
CDR3 protein: CASSYSVATDTQYF